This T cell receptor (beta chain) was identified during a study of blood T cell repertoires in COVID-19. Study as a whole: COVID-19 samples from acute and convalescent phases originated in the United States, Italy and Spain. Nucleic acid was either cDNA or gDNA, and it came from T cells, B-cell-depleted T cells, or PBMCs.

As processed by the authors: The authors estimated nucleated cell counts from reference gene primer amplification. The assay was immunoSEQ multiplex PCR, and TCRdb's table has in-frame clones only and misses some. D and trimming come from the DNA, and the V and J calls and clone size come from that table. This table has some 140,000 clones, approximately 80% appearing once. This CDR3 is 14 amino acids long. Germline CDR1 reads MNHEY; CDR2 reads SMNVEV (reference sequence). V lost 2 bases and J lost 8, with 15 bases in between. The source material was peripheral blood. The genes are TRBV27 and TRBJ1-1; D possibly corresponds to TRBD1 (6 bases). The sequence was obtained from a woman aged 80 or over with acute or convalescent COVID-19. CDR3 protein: CASSLNRANLEAFF. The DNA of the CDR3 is TGTGCCAGCAGTTTAAACAGGGCCAATCTAGAAGCTTTCTTT.